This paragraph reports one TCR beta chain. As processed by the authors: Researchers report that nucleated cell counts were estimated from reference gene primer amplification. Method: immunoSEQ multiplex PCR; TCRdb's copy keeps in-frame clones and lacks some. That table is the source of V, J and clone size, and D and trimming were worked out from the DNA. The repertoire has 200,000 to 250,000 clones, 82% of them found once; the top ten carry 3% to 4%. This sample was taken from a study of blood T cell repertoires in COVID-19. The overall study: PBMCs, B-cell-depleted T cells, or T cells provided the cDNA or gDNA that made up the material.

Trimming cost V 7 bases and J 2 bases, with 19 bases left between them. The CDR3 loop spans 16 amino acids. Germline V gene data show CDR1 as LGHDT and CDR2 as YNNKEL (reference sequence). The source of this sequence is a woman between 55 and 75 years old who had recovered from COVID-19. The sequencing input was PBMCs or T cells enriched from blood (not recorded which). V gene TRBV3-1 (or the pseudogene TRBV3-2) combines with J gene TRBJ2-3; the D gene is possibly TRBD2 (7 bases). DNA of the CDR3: TGTGCCAGCAAGGGGGGGAGCCCCTACCTCACAGATACGCAGTATTTT. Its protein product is CASKGGSPYLTDTQYF.